Below are 20 T cell receptor beta chains sequenced from a single sample in a study of blood T cell repertoires in COVID-19. The protocol was immunoSEQ multiplex PCR, while the TCRdb copy is restricted to in-frame clones and leaves out a portion. The sample has about 230,000 clones, roughly 80% seen once. The sample consisted of peripheral blood. These receptors all come from a woman in her 70s with active or convalescent COVID-19.

V usage is TRBV5-4 and J usage is TRBJ1-1; TRBD1 matches 12 bases. The germline CDR1 and CDR2 sequences are SGHNT and YYREEE (reference sequence). The V segment lost 2 bases and the J segment 3 bases; nucleotides outside the gene matches: 11. The CDR3 spans 18 residues. The DNA for the CDR3 is TGTGCCAGCAGCTTAGGGATCGGGACAGGGGGCTTTGACACTGAAGCTTTCTTT. Residues: CASSLGIGTGGFDTEAFF.

The chain employs TRBV30 and TRBJ1-2; 7 positions match TRBD1. V lost 0 bases to trimming and J lost 8 bases; unmatched junction nucleotides: 15. From germline, CDR1 is GTSNPN and CDR2 SVGIG (reference sequence). There are 16 residues in the CDR3. CDR3 in DNA: TGTGCCTGGAGTGTTCTTAGGGACAGCCTAAGGAGAGGCTACACCTTC. Residues: CAWSVLRDSLRRGYTF.

The rearrangement joins TRBV10-3 to TRBJ2-7, with D perhaps TRBD2 (6 bases). Per germline, CDR1 ENHRY and CDR2 SYGVKD. This CDR3 contains 14 residues. V was shortened by 7 bases and J by 2 bases, with 15 bases between the two germline ends. The CDR3 DNA follows: TGTGCCATCACGGAGGGTAGCGAGCCCTACGAGCAGTACTTC. Protein product: CAITEGSEPYEQYF.

The rearrangement joins TRBV28 to TRBJ2-5, with D perhaps TRBD2 (5 bases). Germline assignment: CDR1 MDHEN and CDR2 SYDVKM. Trimming took off 5 bases at V and 5 bases at J, with 15 bases between the two ends. CDR3 length: 14 residues. CDR3 loop: CASSTPGPGETQYF. The CDR3, as DNA: TGTGCCAGCAGTACTCCGGGCCCGGGGGAGACCCAGTACTTC.

This clone has at least ten counts. V usage is TRBV12-5 and J usage is TRBJ2-2; TRBD1 might be the D (6 bases). V shed 5 bases and J shed 3 bases, with 7 bases lying between them. Germline CDR1 is LGHNT and CDR2 is FRNRAP. This CDR3 has 13 residues. The CDR3 loop reads CASGDRYTGELFF. In nucleotides, the CDR3 is TGTGCTAGTGGTGACAGGTACACCGGGGAGCTGTTTTTT.

This clone was counted between two and nine times. The rearrangement links TRBV10-3 to TRBJ2-2; 12 bases line up with TRBD2. Germline CDR1 reads ENHRY; CDR2 reads SYGVKD. V dropped 5 bases and J dropped 6; count of bases not matched to a gene: 4. There are 15 residues in the CDR3. In DNA, the CDR3 is TGTGCCATCAGTCGACTAGCGGGAGCGGCCGGGGAGCTGTTTTTT. It translates to CAISRLAGAAGELFF.

The CDR3 protein is CASSPGLDGRYEQYF. As DNA, the CDR3 is TGCGCCAGCAGCCCCGGACTAGACGGTCGATACGAGCAGTACTTC. This chain links TRBV4-3 with TRBJ2-7; 7 bases are a match to TRBD2. Germline lookup yields CDR1 LGHNA and CDR2 YSLEER. The CDR3 spans 15 residues. The ends lost 4 bases at V and 4 bases at J; junction bases unmatched: 10.

V usage is TRBV7-9 and J usage is TRBJ1-1; D gene unclear. V lost 5 bases, J lost 5 bases, and 15 bases lay in between. The germline V gene encodes CDR1 SEHNR and CDR2 FQNEAQ (reference sequence). The CDR3 loop spans 14 amino acids. Here the CDR3 reads CASSLSAGGTEAFF. The CDR3 bases are TGTGCCAGCAGCCTATCGGCGGGAGGGACTGAAGCTTTCTTT.

CDR3 DNA sequence: TGTGCCAGCAGCTTAGAAGAAGGAGGGAAGAATGAGCAGTTCTTC. This gives the protein CASSLEEGGKNEQFF. The rearrangement uses TRBV11-2 and TRBJ2-1; D is perhaps TRBD2 (6 bases). The CDR3 has 15 residues. Per germline, CDR1 SGHAT and CDR2 FQNNGV. Trimming cost V 0 bases and J 7 bases, with 13 bases left between them.

In this sample, this clone turned up a few times. The J gene is TRBJ2-5, the V gene TRBV9; maybe TRBD1 (5 bases). The CDR3 is 16 amino acids. V dropped 0 bases and J dropped 5 bases, with 17 bases sitting between them. Per the germline V gene, CDR1 is SGDLS and CDR2 is YYNGEE. The CDR3 DNA is TGTGCCAGCAGCGTAGGGCCAGGGTATAAGGAGGAGACCCAGTACTTC. Translating gives CASSVGPGYKEETQYF.

The rearrangement links TRBV5-1 to TRBJ1-6, with a possible D match to TRBD1 (6 bases). V dropped 1 base and J dropped 5 bases, with 7 bases sitting between them. The CDR3 covers 14 residues. From germline, CDR1 is SGHRS and CDR2 YFSETQ. CDR3 sequence: CASSLTGNNSPLHF. As DNA, the CDR3 is TGCGCCAGCAGCTTGACAGGGAATAATTCACCCCTCCACTTT.

This chain connects TRBV10-2 to TRBJ2-1, with 7 bases aligning to TRBD2. CDR1 is WSHSY and CDR2 is SAAADI in the germline V gene. After removal of 8 bases from V and 0 bases from J, the junction contained 10 bases not matched to a gene. The CDR3 is made up of 16 amino acids. As DNA, the CDR3 is TGCGCCAGCCCCCCCGGGGGGACTTTCTCCTACAATGAGCAGTTCTTC. It yields the protein CASPPGGTFSYNEQFF.

This rearrangement joins TRBV7-9 to TRBJ2-5, with TRBD1 as a possible D gene (5 bases). The V gene's germline CDR1 is SEHNR and CDR2 FQNEAQ (reference sequence). V was pared by 7 bases and J by 2 bases, with 11 bases between. The CDR3 runs 13 residues. CDR3 DNA: TGTGCCAGCAAACCGACAGTTCAAGAGACCCAGTACTTC. Its translation: CASKPTVQETQYF. Full variable domain (outside the CDR3, taken from reference TRBV7-9 and TRBJ2-5): DTGVSQNPRHKITKRGQNVTFRCDPISEHNRLYWYRQTLGQGPEFLTYFQNEAQLEKSRLLSDRFSAERPKGSFSTLEIQRTEQGDSAMYLCASKPTVQETQYFGPGTRLLVL.

The gene calls are TRBV7-3 and TRBJ2-1, with a possible D match to TRBD1 (6 bases). The CDR3 has 17 amino acids. V lost 1 base, J lost 2 bases, and 15 bases lay in between. CDR1 is SGHTA and CDR2 is FQGTGA in the germline V gene. The CDR3 sequence is CASSLIGGGGTYNEQFF. The CDR3, as DNA: TGTGCCAGCAGCTTAATTGGTGGGGGCGGAACCTACAATGAGCAGTTCTTC.

The chain recombines TRBV18 with TRBJ1-1, with 9 nucleotides matching TRBD1. CDR1 is KGHSH and CDR2 is LQKENI in the germline V gene. V shed 3 bases, J shed 1 base, and the junction held 3 bases outside the gene matches. The CDR3 has 15 amino acids. The CDR3 protein is CASSPWTGANTEAFF. CDR3 DNA: TGTGCCAGCTCACCCTGGACAGGGGCGAACACTGAAGCTTTCTTT.

This clone was recorded a few times. The chain uses TRBV28 and TRBJ1-2; no definite D call. The ends were cut back, 3 bases at V and 0 bases at J, with 11 bases in the middle. Germline V gene sequence: CDR1 MDHEN, CDR2 SYDVKM. The CDR3 has 15 amino acids. The CDR3 DNA is TGTGCCAGCAGTTTCCCCAGGAACGCTAACTATGGCTACACCTTC. Its protein is CASSFPRNANYGYTF.

The chain combines TRBV6-5 with TRBJ2-2, with 9 positions matching TRBD1. Germline V CDR1 and CDR2: MNHEY, SVGAGI. Unmatched junction bases numbered 3, after V lost 6 bases and J lost 4 bases. The CDR3 covers 14 residues. CDR3 bases: TGTGCCAGCAGACGACAGGGGGGCACCGGGGAGCTGTTTTTT. Its protein is CASRRQGGTGELFF.

The chain carries TRBV13 and TRBJ2-7, with 7 bases that match TRBD2. V gave up 2 bases and J gave up 2 bases; unmatched junction bases: 3. The CDR3 extends over 14 amino acids. Germline V CDR1 and CDR2: PRHDT, FYEKMQ (reference sequence). Written as DNA, the CDR3 is TGTGCCAGCAGCTTACGCGGGAGAGCCTACGAGCAGTACTTC. Translating gives CASSLRGRAYEQYF.

This chain uses TRBV3-1 (or the pseudogene TRBV3-2) with TRBJ2-1, with TRBD2 matching over 9 bases. Germline lookup yields CDR1 LGHDT and CDR2 YNNKEL (reference sequence). The CDR3 covers 15 residues. The ends lost 6 bases at V and 5 bases at J; junction bases unmatched: 8. This CDR3 is CASSLSGGWDNEQFF. The CDR3 DNA reads TGTGCCAGCAGTCTAAGCGGGGGGTGGGACAATGAGCAGTTCTTC.

This clone was detected only once. This chain uses TRBV18 with TRBJ1-2; a possible D gene is TRBD1 (5 bases). There are 15 residues in the CDR3. From germline, CDR1 is KGHSH and CDR2 LQKENI. V shed 0 bases and J shed 8 bases, with 16 bases lying between them. The CDR3 is CASSPPGQGGWGYTF. As DNA, the CDR3 is TGTGCCAGCTCACCACCGGGTCAGGGAGGATGGGGCTACACCTTC.